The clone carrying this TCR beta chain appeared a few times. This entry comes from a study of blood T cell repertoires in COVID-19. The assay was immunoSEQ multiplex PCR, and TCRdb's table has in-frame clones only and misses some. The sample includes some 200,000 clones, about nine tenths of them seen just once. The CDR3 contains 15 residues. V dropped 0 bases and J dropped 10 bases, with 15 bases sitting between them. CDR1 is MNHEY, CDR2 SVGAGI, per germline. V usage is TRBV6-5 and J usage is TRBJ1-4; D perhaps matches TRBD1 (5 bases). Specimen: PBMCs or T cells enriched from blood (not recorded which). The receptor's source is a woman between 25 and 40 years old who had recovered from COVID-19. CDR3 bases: TGTGCCAGCAGTTACTCATCCGGGGGATTTGGAAAACTGTTTTTT. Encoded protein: CASSYSSGGFGKLFF.